This T cell receptor (beta chain) was identified in a study of beta chain features in type 1 diabetes. As for the study in general: Sorted cell examination encompassed approximately 110 million cells across all samples.

Study observations and caveats: In every one of the four CD4+ subsets, TCRB CDR3s were moderately but significantly shorter in Type 1 diabetes patients. Here, the possible influence of HLA type (on TCRB rearrangement) remained unresolved. Compared with healthy donors, patients appeared to share more similar naive, central memory and regulatory TCRB repertoires. Sequencing the cDNA could make cells with high TCR expression show up more than they should.

Expressed TCRB transcripts were sequenced after all isolated RNA was converted to cDNA. Libraries were prepared by immunoSEQ multiplex PCR; TCRdb keeps only in-frame clonotypes and omits some of them. In the table there are about 16,000 clones, roughly 70% of which are singletons. In regard to this clone: Its antigen is unidentified.

This TCR came from a man aged 25 to 40 with type 1 diabetes. The sample taken for sequencing was stem cell memory CD4+ T cells from blood.

The CDR3: CAWGPPSYEQYF. DNA for the CDR3: TGTGCCTGGGGGCCTCCGTCCTACGAGCAGTACTTC. J is TRBJ2-7 and V is TRBV30, with D unclear. The V end was cut by 5 bases, the J end by 1 base, with 9 bases between. Germline V CDR1 and CDR2: GTSNPN, SVGIG (reference sequence). There are 12 residues in the CDR3.